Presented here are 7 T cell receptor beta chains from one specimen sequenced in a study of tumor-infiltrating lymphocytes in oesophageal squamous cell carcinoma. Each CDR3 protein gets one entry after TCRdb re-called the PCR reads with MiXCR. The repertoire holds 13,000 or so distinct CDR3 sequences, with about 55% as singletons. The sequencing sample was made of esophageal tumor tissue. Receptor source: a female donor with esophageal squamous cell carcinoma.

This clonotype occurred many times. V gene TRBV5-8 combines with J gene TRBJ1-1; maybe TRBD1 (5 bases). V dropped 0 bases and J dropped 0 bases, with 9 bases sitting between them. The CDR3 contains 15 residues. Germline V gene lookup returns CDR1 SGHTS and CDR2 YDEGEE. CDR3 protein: CASSLEAGLNTEAFF. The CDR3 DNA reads TGTGCCAGCAGCTTGGAGGCAGGGTTGAACACTGAAGCTTTCTTT.

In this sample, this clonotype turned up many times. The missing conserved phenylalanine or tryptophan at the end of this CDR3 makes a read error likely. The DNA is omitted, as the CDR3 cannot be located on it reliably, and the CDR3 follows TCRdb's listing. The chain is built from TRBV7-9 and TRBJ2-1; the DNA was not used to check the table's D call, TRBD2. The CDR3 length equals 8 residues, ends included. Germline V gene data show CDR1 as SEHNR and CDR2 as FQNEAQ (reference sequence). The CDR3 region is CASSSTLG.

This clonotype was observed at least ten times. CDR3 residues: CASSIWTGHNEQFF. The CDR3 DNA reads TGTGCCAGCAGTATTTGGACAGGACACAATGAGCAGTTCTTC. The rearrangement uses TRBV6-4 and TRBJ2-1; 7 bases line up with TRBD1. The V gene's germline CDR1 is MRHNA and CDR2 SNTAGT. CDR3 size: 14 residues. The ends lost 5 bases at V and 5 bases at J; junction bases unmatched: 6.

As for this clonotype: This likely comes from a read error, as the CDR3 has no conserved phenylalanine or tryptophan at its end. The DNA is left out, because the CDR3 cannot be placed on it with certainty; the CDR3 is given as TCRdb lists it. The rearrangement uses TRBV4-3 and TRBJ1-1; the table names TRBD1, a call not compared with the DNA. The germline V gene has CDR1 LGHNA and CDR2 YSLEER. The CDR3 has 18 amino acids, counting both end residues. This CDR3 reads CASSLTPQGSGNTIYFGE.

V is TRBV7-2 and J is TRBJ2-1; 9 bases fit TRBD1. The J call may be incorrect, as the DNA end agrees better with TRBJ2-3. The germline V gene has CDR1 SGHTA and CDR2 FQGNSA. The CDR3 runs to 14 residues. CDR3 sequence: CASSLGQGGNTQYF. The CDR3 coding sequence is TGTGCCAGCAGCTTGGGACAGGGAGGAAATACGCAGTATTTT.

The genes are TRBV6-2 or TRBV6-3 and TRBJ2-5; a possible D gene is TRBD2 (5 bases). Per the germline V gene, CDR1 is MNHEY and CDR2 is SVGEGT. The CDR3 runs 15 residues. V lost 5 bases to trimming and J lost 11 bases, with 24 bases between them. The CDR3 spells CASSSAGLSYNEQYF. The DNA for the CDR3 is TGTGCCAGCAGTAGCGCGGGCCTGAGTTACAATGAGCAGTACTTC.

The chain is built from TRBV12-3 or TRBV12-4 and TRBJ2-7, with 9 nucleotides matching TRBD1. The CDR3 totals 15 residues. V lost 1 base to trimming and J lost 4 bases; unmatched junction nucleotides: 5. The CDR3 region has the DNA TGTGCCAGCAGTTTAGGGGACAGGGCGGCGTACGAGCAGTACTTC. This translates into CASSLGDRAAYEQYF.